These T cell receptor beta chains were read from a single sample in a study of cytomegalovirus exposure and HLA in healthy donors. TCRdb's copy holds only in-frame clones and misses some; the assay was immunoSEQ multiplex PCR. The data hold some 140,000 clones, with more than 60% observed a single time. Sequenced material: PBMCs. The receptors derive from a woman aged 50 to 60 in good health and CMV-seropositive. Each CDR3 is given without its conserved first and last residue. The order of the fields is J gene, V gene, CDR3 protein.

J: TRBJ1-2
V: TRBV7-6
CDR3: ASSLGEGGRGYGYT

J: TRBJ1-4
V: TRBV6-5
CDR3: ASGDRVLTNEKLF

J: TRBJ1-3
V: TRBV1
CDR3: TSSQSLPSLGGNTIY

J: TRBJ1-2
V: TRBV28
CDR3: ASSSIPDRGGYGYT

J: TRBJ1-6
V: TRBV6-1
CDR3: ASSERRGNNSPLH

J: TRBJ2-7
V: TRBV29-1
CDR3: SVEGLAGGAGQY

J: -
V: TRBV6-5
CDR3: ASSQGLSYEQY

J: TRBJ1-2
V: TRBV6-5
CDR3: ASSQTPNYGYT

J: TRBJ2-1
V: TRBV6-5
CDR3: ASTQGAANEQF

J: TRBJ2-5
V: TRBV28
CDR3: ASTTQGVGETQY

J: TRBJ1-5
V: TRBV10-1
CDR3: ASSSQEGGSNQPQH

J: TRBJ2-1
V: TRBV7-9
CDR3: ASSLAGLAIRNNEQF

J: TRBJ2-7
V: TRBV2
CDR3: ASTWDRDSSYEQY

J: TRBJ2-7
V: TRBV4-1
CDR3: ASSQGSAGHLGYEQY

J: TRBJ1-5
V: TRBV7-2
CDR3: ASSLTSRSNQPQH

J: TRBJ2-5
V: TRBV20-1
CDR3: SPPNRETQY

J: TRBJ1-4
V: TRBV5-6
CDR3: ASSPGIEGEKLF

J: TRBJ2-7
V: TRBV27
CDR3: ASRSGTRNEQY

J: TRBJ2-3
V: TRBV4-2
CDR3: ASSGGTATTDTQY

J: TRBJ1-2
V: TRBV11-2
CDR3: ASSLGQGNYGYT

J: TRBJ2-5
V: TRBV5-1
CDR3: ASSLGIEVETQY

J: TRBJ1-4
V: TRBV7-3
CDR3: ASSLNQGTRLF

J: TRBJ2-5
V: TRBV4-1
CDR3: ASSQGSTRAGRGETQY

J: TRBJ1-2
V: TRBV29-1
CDR3: SASGTGYGYT

J: TRBJ2-1
V: TRBV4-1
CDR3: ASSQDQRVTYNEQF

J: TRBJ1-5
V: TRBV29-1
CDR3: SVETTGESNQPQH

J: TRBJ1-1
V: TRBV10-3
CDR3: AISESPGDDTEAF

J: TRBJ2-7
V: TRBV7-8
CDR3: ASSLQVGAHEQY

J: TRBJ1-1
V: TRBV7-9
CDR3: ASSFGRAF

J: TRBJ2-7
V: TRBV5-6
CDR3: ASSLVPGDEQY

J: TRBJ2-3
V: TRBV5-1
CDR3: ASRVGLRERRSTDTQY

J: TRBJ1-4
V: TRBV19
CDR3: ASSIEQGVNEKLF

J: TRBJ2-7
V: TRBV7-3
CDR3: ASSLAGVGEQY

J: TRBJ2-5
V: TRBV27
CDR3: ASSFLAGGRETQY

J: TRBJ2-2
V: TRBV2
CDR3: ASSVQPSSTGELF

J: TRBJ1-1
V: TRBV7-2
CDR3: ASSLVADGVTEAF

J: TRBJ1-5
V: TRBV19
CDR3: AISDSLNQPQH

J: TRBJ2-2
V: TRBV7-8
CDR3: ASSSYGIGGELF

J: TRBJ2-3
V: TRBV28
CDR3: ASSFPFSPGLTTDTQY

J: TRBJ2-3
V: TRBV19
CDR3: ASSPAGFPTDTQY

J: TRBJ2-7
V: TRBV28
CDR3: ACLGPSSSYEQY

J: TRBJ1-3
V: TRBV5-6
CDR3: ASSYRGSPGNTIY

J: TRBJ1-4
V: TRBV5-5
CDR3: ASSFSPSTNEKLF

J: TRBJ2-5
V: TRBV2
CDR3: ASVRVDSGETQY

J: TRBJ1-2
V: TRBV14
CDR3: ASSQSQGYGYT

J: TRBJ1-2
V: TRBV7-3
CDR3: ASSPGGNNGYT

J: TRBJ2-5
V: TRBV11-3
CDR3: ASSHTQETQY